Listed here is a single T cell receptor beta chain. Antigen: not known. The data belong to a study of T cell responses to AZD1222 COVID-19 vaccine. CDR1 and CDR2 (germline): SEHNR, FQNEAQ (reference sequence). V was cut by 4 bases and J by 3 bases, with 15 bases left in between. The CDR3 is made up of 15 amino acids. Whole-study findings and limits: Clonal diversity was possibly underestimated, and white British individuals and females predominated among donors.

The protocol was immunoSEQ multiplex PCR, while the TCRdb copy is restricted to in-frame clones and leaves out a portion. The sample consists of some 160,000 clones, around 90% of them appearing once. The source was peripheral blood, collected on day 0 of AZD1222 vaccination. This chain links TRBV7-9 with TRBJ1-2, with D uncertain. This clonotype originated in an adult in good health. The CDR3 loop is CASSSVEEIHYGYTF. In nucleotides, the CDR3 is TGTGCCAGCAGCTCAGTGGAGGAAATCCACTATGGCTACACCTTC.